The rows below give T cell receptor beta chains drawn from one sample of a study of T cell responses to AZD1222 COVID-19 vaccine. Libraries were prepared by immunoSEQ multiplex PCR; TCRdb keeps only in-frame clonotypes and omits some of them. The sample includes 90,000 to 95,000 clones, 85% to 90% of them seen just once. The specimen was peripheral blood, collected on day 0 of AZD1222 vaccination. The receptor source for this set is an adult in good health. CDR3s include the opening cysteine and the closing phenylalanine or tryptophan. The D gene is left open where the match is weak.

CASGAGGTGELFF,NA,TRBV10-1
CASSLVGQVETQYF,TRBD1,TRBV11-1
CASSIALTIQETQYF,NA,TRBV19
CASSQDGAGQGHPTTSGELFF,TRBD1,TRBV23-1
CASSPGVGYEQYF,NA,TRBV5-6
CASSLLVRQSGNTIYF,NA,TRBV7-8
CSASVWNEQFF,NA,TRBV20-1
CASTPPWTRTEQYF,NA,TRBV21-1
CASSPSSLAGAYEQYF,TRBD2,TRBV7-2
CASSSGAGQGHEQFF,TRBD1,TRBV7-3
CASSRGQGYNSPLHF,TRBD1,TRBV5-6
CASSYGPRDTQYF,NA,TRBV6-5
CASSDRGIETQYF,NA,TRBV10-1
CASRPDREGYTF,TRBD1,TRBV6-4
CASSRRQGQETQYF,TRBD1,TRBV6-5
CASSPMGSSYEQYF,NA,TRBV18
CASSVGRNTGELFF,NA,TRBV10-2
CASSKAGLSYEQYF,NA,TRBV5-1
CASSPPGLSTNNEQFF,NA,TRBV18
CASSSLHDQPQHF,NA,TRBV7-7
CASSQEQGRRGNTIYF,NA,TRBV7-2
CSASPEPGVLGYYNEQFF,NA,TRBV20-1
CASSWSPVDYGYTF,NA,TRBV27
CASSPGLQETQYF,NA,TRBV18
CASTVDRYGYTF,NA,TRBV19
CASSRKGVLNIQYF,NA,TRBV3-1/TRBV3-2
CATGWEGPEQYF,TRBD2,TRBV6-5
CASSLPLANNEQFF,NA,TRBV7-9
CASSYSWRNRTGELFF,NA,TRBV6-7
CASSQGRQGPYEQYF,NA,TRBV4-1
CASSIGSNQPQHF,NA,TRBV7-2
CASSPGQGDGNTIYF,TRBD1,TRBV5-1
CATPCYEQYF,NA,TRBV7-4
CASSRTTGGYGYTF,TRBD1,TRBV7-9
CASSLMGGLYYEQYF,NA,TRBV27
CASSQDVGYTF,NA,TRBV4-2
CASSYSRANTGELFF,NA,TRBV6-5
CASSLHTEKLFF,NA,TRBV7-9
CAGTRAGYYGYTF,NA,TRBV6-5
CASSTTTGVSSNYGYTF,TRBD1,TRBV7-2
CASRRAPYEQYF,NA,TRBV6-5
CAWSARTDSPLHF,NA,TRBV30
CASSVAGASTETQYF,NA,TRBV9
CASKYRARDQPQHF,NA,TRBV10-1
CASSLERGSETQYF,NA,TRBV11-3
CASSLVPGLSQPQHF,NA,TRBV7-2